These 32 T cell receptor beta chains came from one sample sequenced in a study of blood T cell repertoires in COVID-19. TCRdb's table, derived via immunoSEQ multiplex PCR, lists solely in-frame clones and lacks some. The sample holds 60,000 to 70,000 clones, around 92% seen once. Sequenced sample: peripheral blood. Receptor source: a human donor with active COVID-19. The donor label of this sample is uncertain.

This clone was seen a handful of times. The chain uses TRBV6-5 and TRBJ1-1; possibly TRBD1 for D (6 bases). This CDR3 comprises 12 residues. CDR1 and CDR2 (germline): MNHEY, SVGAGI. V lost 0 bases and J lost 11, with 10 bases in between. The DNA of the CDR3 is TGTGCCAGCAGTTACTCGGCGGGGGCTGCTTTCTTT. It encodes CASSYSAGAAFF.

This chain uses TRBV28 with TRBJ1-5, with a tentative D call TRBD1 (5 bases). Germline V gives CDR1 MDHEN, CDR2 SYDVKM. The CDR3 consists of 13 residues. V lost 6 bases and J lost 5, with 11 bases in between. The CDR3 DNA follows: TGTGCCAGCAGCACTACAGGAGATCAGCCCCAGCATTTT. Encoded protein: CASSTTGDQPQHF.

This rearrangement joins TRBV5-1 to TRBJ2-5, with D possibly matching TRBD1 (7 bases). Trimming removed 9 bases from V and 2 bases from J, with 17 bases in between. This CDR3 has 14 residues. Germline-derived CDR1 and CDR2 are SGHRS and YFSETQ. The CDR3 DNA follows: TGCGCCACCGCAGGGGGGCAGCCTCAAGAGACCCAGTACTTC. Translating it yields CATAGGQPQETQYF. The whole variable domain, remainder taken from reference TRBV5-1 and TRBJ2-5, is KAGVTQTPRYLIKTRGQQVTLSCSPISGHRSVSWYQQTPGQGLQFLFEYFSETQRNKGNFPGRFSGRQFSNSRSEMNVSTLELGDSALYLCATAGGQPQETQYFGPGTRLLVL.

The rearrangement uses TRBV21-1 and TRBJ1-4; no DNA check was done on the table's D call, TRBD1. TRBV21-1 is deemed a pseudogene. This CDR3 is 14 amino acids long. In nucleotides, the CDR3 is TGTGCCAGCAGCAAAGAACAGGGGGATGAAAAACTGTTTTTT. Encoded protein: CASSKEQGDEKLFF.

This chain uses TRBV6-5 with TRBJ1-2, with 7 bases identical to TRBD1. In germline, CDR1 is MNHEY, CDR2 SVGAGI. J gave up 1 base and V 5 bases, and 4 bases lay outside the gene matches. The CDR3 sequence is 14 residues long. The CDR3 bases are TGTGCCAGCAGTAGGGACAGATATAACTATGGCTACACCTTC. Its translation: CASSRDRYNYGYTF.

The rearrangement links TRBV21-1 to TRBJ2-5; the table's TRBD1 call for D was not verified on the DNA. TRBV21-1 is designated a pseudogene. This CDR3 has 11 amino acids. The CDR3 DNA follows: TGTGCCAGCAGCTCCAAAGAGACCCAGTACTTC. It specifies CASSSKETQYF.

This rearrangement joins TRBV18 to TRBJ2-1, with 8 bases aligning to TRBD1. In germline, CDR1 is KGHSH, CDR2 LQKENI. V dropped 3 bases and J dropped 8; count of bases not matched to a gene: 6. This CDR3 contains 14 residues. The CDR3 DNA is TGTGCCAGCTCACCTGAGGACAGGGCCGATGAGCAGTTCTTC. This sequence encodes CASSPEDRADEQFF.

V usage is TRBV7-2 and J usage is TRBJ2-3; D not resolved. Germline V gene lookup returns CDR1 SGHTA and CDR2 FQGNSA. V was trimmed by 3 bases and J by 1 base, leaving 5 bases between them. CDR3 length: 13 residues. The CDR3 here is CASSFSRTDTQYF. The CDR3 DNA is TGTGCCAGCAGCTTCTCCCGCACAGATACGCAGTATTTT. Full variable domain (remainder filled in from reference TRBV7-2 and TRBJ2-3): GAGVSQSPSNKVTEKGKDVELRCDPISGHTALYWYRQSLGQGLEFLIYFQGNSAPDKSGLPSDRFSAERTGGSVSTLTIQRTQQEDSAVYLCASSFSRTDTQYFGPGTRLTVL.

The chain recombines TRBV7-2 with TRBJ2-7; 15 bases are shared with TRBD2. Germline V gives CDR1 SGHTA, CDR2 FQGNSA. The CDR3 consists of 16 residues. V was pared by 4 bases and J by 4 bases, with 5 bases of the junction left unmatched. The CDR3 loop reads CASSSGLAGGRYEQYF. In nucleotides, the CDR3 is TGTGCCAGCAGCTCGGGACTAGCGGGAGGCCGTTACGAGCAGTACTTC. Based on the CDR3 plus reference TRBV7-2 and TRBJ2-7, the full variable domain is GAGVSQSPSNKVTEKGKDVELRCDPISGHTALYWYRQSLGQGLEFLIYFQGNSAPDKSGLPSDRFSAERTGGSVSTLTIQRTQQEDSAVYLCASSSGLAGGRYEQYFGPGTRLTVT.

The J gene is TRBJ2-1, the V gene TRBV29-1; no reliable D call. The V end was cut by 7 bases, the J end by 6 bases, with 16 bases between. Germline V gene data show CDR1 as SQVTM and CDR2 as ANQGSEA. The CDR3 length is 13 residues. In DNA, the CDR3 is TGCAGCGGAGAACCACTTATTGGCAATGAGCAGTTCTTC. Translated: CSGEPLIGNEQFF.

This rearrangement joins TRBV5-1 to TRBJ2-7; the match to TRBD2 covers 9 bases. This CDR3 has 14 amino acids. Germline V gives CDR1 SGHRS, CDR2 YFSETQ. Germline trimming cut 6 bases from V and 2 bases from J; bases unmatched to any gene: 6. CDR3 amino acids: CASTETSGPYEQYF. The CDR3 DNA follows: TGCGCCAGCACGGAGACTAGCGGTCCCTACGAGCAGTACTTC. The full variable domain, in which reference TRBV5-1 and TRBJ2-7 provide the parts outside the CDR3, is KAGVTQTPRYLIKTRGQQVTLSCSPISGHRSVSWYQQTPGQGLQFLFEYFSETQRNKGNFPGRFSGRQFSNSRSEMNVSTLELGDSALYLCASTETSGPYEQYFGPGTRLTVT.

V is TRBV5-6 and J is TRBJ1-4; TRBD1 matches 8 bases. Germline V gene sequence: CDR1 SGHDT, CDR2 YYEEEE. V lost 6 bases to trimming and J lost 7 bases; unmatched junction nucleotides: 17. This CDR3 is 17 amino acids long. CDR3 in amino acids: CASTRDLAGGGGEKLFF. CDR3 coding DNA: TGTGCCAGCACCCGCGACCTGGCAGGGGGCGGGGGTGAAAAACTGTTTTTT.

This chain uses TRBV5-1 with TRBJ2-1, with TRBD2 identical over 10 bases. The CDR3 has 16 amino acids. Germline V lookup: CDR1 SGHRS, CDR2 YFSETQ. J lost 6 bases, V lost 0 bases, and 6 bases had no gene match. The CDR3 sequence is CASSLVGTSDSNEQFF. As DNA, the CDR3 is TGCGCCAGCAGCTTGGTTGGGACTAGCGATAGCAATGAGCAGTTCTTC.

The chain has TRBV2 and TRBJ2-3; 7 bases are shared with TRBD2. CDR1 and CDR2 (germline): SNHLY, FYNNEI. The length of the CDR3 is 14 residues. Trimming cost V 6 bases and J 4 bases; bases outside gene matches: 7. CDR3 sequence (DNA): TGTGCCAGCAGCGTGGGCAGCGGGGCAGATACGCAGTATTTT. Amino acids: CASSVGSGADTQYF.

This clone has just one count. CDR3 sequence: CASITHTGGINNEQFF. In DNA, the CDR3 is TGTGCCAGCATCACCCACACGGGAGGGATAAACAATGAGCAGTTCTTC. This chain joins TRBV11-2 and TRBJ2-1; TRBD2 matches 8 bases. The germline CDR1 and CDR2 sequences are SGHAT and FQNNGV. The V segment lost 7 bases and the J segment 5 bases; nucleotides outside the gene matches: 13. The length of the CDR3 is 16 residues.

The V call is TRBV27, the J call TRBJ2-7, with D perhaps TRBD1 (8 bases). Germline CDR1 MNHEY, CDR2 SMNVEV (reference sequence). The CDR3 totals 13 residues. Trimming pared 4 bases from V and 9 bases from J, leaving 16 bases between. CDR3 protein: CASSSTGGTGQYF. For the CDR3, the DNA is TGTGCCAGCAGTTCCACCGGGGGGACAGGGCAGTACTTC.

In its sample, this clone was seen a few times. V usage is TRBV7-3 and J usage is TRBJ2-7; possibly TRBD1 for D (6 bases). Germline V gives CDR1 SGHTA, CDR2 FQGTGA. The CDR3 is 13 residues long. Trimming took off 4 bases at V and 5 bases at J, with 12 bases between the two ends. In nucleotides, the CDR3 is TGTGCCAGCAGCTCTCACCAGGGGAACGAGCAGTACTTC. Translated, it gives CASSSHQGNEQYF.

This chain links TRBV5-1 with TRBJ2-7; TRBD1 agrees at 9 bases. This CDR3 contains 15 residues. Germline V gives CDR1 SGHRS, CDR2 YFSETQ. V trimming: 6 bases; J trimming: 5 bases; junction bases outside the gene matches: 12. CDR3 loop: CASTKSGTGNDEQYF. For the CDR3, the DNA is TGCGCCAGCACCAAGTCGGGGACAGGGAACGACGAGCAGTACTTC.

This clone has only a few counts. The chain has TRBV4-3 and TRBJ2-7; D gene ambiguous. The CDR3 is 15 amino acids. Per germline, CDR1 LGHNA and CDR2 YSLEER. V was trimmed by 0 bases and J by 2 bases, leaving 11 bases between them. CDR3 amino acids: CASSQDKMAAYEQYF. CDR3 nucleotides: TGCGCCAGCAGCCAAGATAAAATGGCAGCCTACGAGCAGTACTTC.

The genes are TRBV10-3 and TRBJ2-7, with a tentative D call TRBD2 (5 bases). Germline-derived CDR1 and CDR2 are ENHRY and SYGVKD. Trimming removed 0 bases at V and 7 bases at J, with 7 bases between. The CDR3 sequence is 12 residues long. The CDR3 DNA reads as TGTGCCATCAGTGAGTCGTCGGGGGAGCAGTACTTC. Its protein product is CAISESSGEQYF.

The J gene is TRBJ2-3, the V gene TRBV6-5; 8 nucleotides align to TRBD1. The CDR3 extends over 15 amino acids. V lost 2 bases and J lost 5; bases outside the gene matches: 6. The V gene's germline CDR1 is MNHEY and CDR2 SVGAGI. The CDR3 region has the DNA TGTGCCAGCAGTTACGTGGCAGGGGGCAGAGATACGCAGTATTTT. It yields the protein CASSYVAGGRDTQYF.

This chain connects TRBV4-1 to TRBJ1-3, with a possible D match to TRBD1 (5 bases). The CDR3 sequence is 15 residues long. Germline V CDR1 and CDR2: MGHRA, YSYEKL. V lost 5 bases and J lost 0, with 11 bases in between. The CDR3 coding sequence is TGCGCCAGCAGCTTAAGCACAGGCTCTGGAAACACCATATATTTT. This encodes CASSLSTGSGNTIYF.

This chain links TRBV5-1 with TRBJ1-2; 7 bases are shared with TRBD1. CDR3 length equals 13 residues. J gave up 3 bases and V 2 bases, and 1 base lay outside the gene matches. Germline V gene lookup returns CDR1 SGHRS and CDR2 YFSETQ. The CDR3 loop reads CASSLGTDYGYTF. The CDR3 nucleotides read TGCGCCAGCAGCTTAGGGACAGACTATGGCTACACCTTC. Drawing the rest from reference TRBV5-1 and TRBJ1-2, the complete variable domain is KAGVTQTPRYLIKTRGQQVTLSCSPISGHRSVSWYQQTPGQGLQFLFEYFSETQRNKGNFPGRFSGRQFSNSRSEMNVSTLELGDSALYLCASSLGTDYGYTFGSGTRLTVV.

This clone came up once. V usage is TRBV4-3 and J usage is TRBJ2-1, with TRBD1 matching 9 bases. V was clipped by 1 base and J by 7 bases; unmatched bases: 5. Germline CDR1 is LGHNA and CDR2 is YSLEER. The CDR3 has 15 residues. CDR3 nucleotide sequence: TGCGCCAGCAGCCAAGGTGGGACAGGGTATAATGAGCAGTTCTTC. It encodes CASSQGGTGYNEQFF.

The CDR3 reads CASTKVAGTNEQFF. The CDR3 DNA sequence: TGTGCCAGCACAAAGGTAGCGGGAACCAATGAGCAGTTCTTC. The chain carries TRBV9 and TRBJ2-1; TRBD2 matches 8 bases. Germline CDR1 and CDR2: SGDLS and YYNGEE. Trimming cost V 6 bases and J 6 bases; bases outside gene matches: 8. The CDR3 is 14 residues long.

The rearrangement joins TRBV28 to TRBJ2-5; D might be TRBD1 (6 bases). Germline lookup yields CDR1 MDHEN and CDR2 SYDVKM. The CDR3 length is 16 residues. With 6 bases removed from V and 1 base from J, the gap between germline ends came to 18 bases. This CDR3 is CASSRRQTGPQETQYF. CDR3 nucleotides: TGTGCCAGCAGCCGACGACAGACAGGTCCCCAAGAGACCCAGTACTTC.

V and J are TRBV3-1 (or the pseudogene TRBV3-2) and TRBJ2-5; D is possibly TRBD2 (6 bases). Trimming removed 6 bases at V and 5 bases at J, with 19 bases between. In germline, CDR1 is LGHDT, CDR2 YNNKEL (reference sequence). The CDR3 length is 15 residues. Here the CDR3 reads CASRLDGGGGETQYF. The CDR3 DNA follows: TGTGCCAGCAGACTTGATGGTGGGGGAGGCGAGACCCAGTACTTC.

This chain connects TRBV3-1 (or the pseudogene TRBV3-2) to TRBJ2-1, with TRBD2 matching over 13 bases. The CDR3 has 16 amino acids. Trimming removed 4 bases from V and 7 bases from J; junction bases left unmatched: 7. In germline, CDR1 is LGHDT, CDR2 YNNKEL (reference sequence). The CDR3 region has the DNA TGTGCCAGCAGCCCCAGACTAGCGGGAGGTGGGAATGAGCAGTTCTTC. It is translated as CASSPRLAGGGNEQFF.

The chain links TRBV5-4 to TRBJ2-3, with a tentative D call TRBD1 (5 bases). CDR3 length: 13 amino acids. Germline lookup yields CDR1 SGHNT and CDR2 YYREEE (reference sequence). Deletions cut 1 base from V and 5 bases from J, with 8 bases between. The chain's CDR3 is CASSLPREDTQYF. In DNA form, the CDR3 reads TGTGCCAGCAGCTTGCCCAGGGAAGATACGCAGTATTTT.

The chain recombines TRBV18 with TRBJ2-7; 8 nucleotides match TRBD1. Germline CDR1 reads KGHSH; CDR2 reads LQKENI. There are 15 residues in the CDR3. V lost 8 bases to trimming and J lost 3 bases; unmatched junction nucleotides: 12. The CDR3 is CASTKETGQVYEQYF. In nucleotides, the CDR3 is TGTGCCAGCACAAAAGAAACGGGACAGGTCTACGAGCAGTACTTC. The full variable domain, rest sourced from reference TRBV18 and TRBJ2-7, is NAGVMQNPRHLVRRRGQEARLRCSPMKGHSHVYWYRQLPEEGLKFMVYLQKENIIDESGMPKERFSAEFPKEGPSILRIQQVVRGDSAAYFCASTKETGQVYEQYFGPGTRLTVT.

The V and J genes are TRBV9 and TRBJ2-7; maybe TRBD2 (5 bases). Deletions cut 3 bases from V and 0 bases from J, with 13 bases between. This CDR3 is 15 amino acids long. Germline values: CDR1 SGDLS, CDR2 YYNGEE. CDR3 in DNA: TGTGCCAGCAGCGGAACGACTGGGAGCTCCTACGAGCAGTACTTC. Amino acids: CASSGTTGSSYEQYF.

The V call is TRBV11-2, the J call TRBJ1-1; D not resolved. The germline CDR1 and CDR2 sequences are SGHAT and FQNNGV. The CDR3 covers 13 residues. V dropped 5 bases and J dropped 5 bases, with 12 bases sitting between them. The chain's CDR3 is CASSVAGGTEAFF. CDR3 in DNA: TGTGCCAGCAGCGTTGCAGGTGGGACTGAAGCTTTCTTT. Looking up the rest from reference TRBV11-2 and TRBJ1-1 gives the full variable domain: EAGVAQSPRYKIIEKRQSVAFWCNPISGHATLYWYQQILGQGPKLLIQFQNNGVVDDSQLPKDRFSAERLKGVDSTLKIQPAKLEDSAVYLCASSVAGGTEAFFGQGTRLTVV.